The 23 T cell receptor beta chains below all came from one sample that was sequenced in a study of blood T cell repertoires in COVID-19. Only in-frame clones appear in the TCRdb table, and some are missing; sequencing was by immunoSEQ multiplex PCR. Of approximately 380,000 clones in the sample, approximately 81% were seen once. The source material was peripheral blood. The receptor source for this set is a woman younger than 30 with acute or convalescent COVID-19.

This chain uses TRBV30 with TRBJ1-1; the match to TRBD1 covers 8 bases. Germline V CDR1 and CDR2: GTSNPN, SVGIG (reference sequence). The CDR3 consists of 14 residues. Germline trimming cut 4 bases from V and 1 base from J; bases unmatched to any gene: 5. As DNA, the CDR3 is TGTGCCTGGAACCCGGGACAGGCGAACACTGAAGCTTTCTTT. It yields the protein CAWNPGQANTEAFF.

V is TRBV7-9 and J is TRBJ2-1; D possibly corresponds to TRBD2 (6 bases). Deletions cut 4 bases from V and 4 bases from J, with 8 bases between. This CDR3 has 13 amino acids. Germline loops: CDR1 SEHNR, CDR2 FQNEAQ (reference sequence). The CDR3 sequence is CASSSLAYNEQFF. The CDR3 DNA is TGTGCCAGCAGCTCACTAGCATACAATGAGCAGTTCTTC.

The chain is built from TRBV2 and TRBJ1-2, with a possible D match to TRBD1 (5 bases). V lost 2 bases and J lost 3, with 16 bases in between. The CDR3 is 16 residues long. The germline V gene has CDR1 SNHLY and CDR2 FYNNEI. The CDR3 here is CASSERGVLGHYGYTF. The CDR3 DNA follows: TGTGCCAGCAGTGAAAGGGGTGTGTTAGGGCACTATGGCTACACCTTC. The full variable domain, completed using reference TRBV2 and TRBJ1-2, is EPEVTQTPSHQVTQMGQEVILRCVPISNHLYFYWYRQILGQKVEFLVSFYNNEISEKSEIFDDQFSVERPDGSNFTLKIRSTKLEDSAMYFCASSERGVLGHYGYTFGSGTRLTVV.

For the CDR3, the DNA is TGTGCCAGCAGAATACCGGGGGCCCAGTACTTC. It yields the protein CASRIPGAQYF. J is TRBJ2-5 and V is TRBV28; D perhaps matches TRBD2 (6 bases). CDR1 and CDR2 from the germline V gene are MDHEN and SYDVKM. Between the trimmed V and J ends, which lost 6 bases and 9 bases, there was a span of 11 bases. The length of the CDR3 is 11 residues.

CDR3 bases: TGTGCCAGCAGTGAAGAGCCTTTAAGAAACACCATATATTTT. Amino acids: CASSEEPLRNTIYF. The V and J genes are TRBV6-1 and TRBJ1-3; no clear D. Trimming pared 1 base from V and 5 bases from J, leaving 9 bases between. This CDR3 contains 14 residues. The germline gives CDR1 MNHNS, CDR2 SASEGT.

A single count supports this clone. The CDR3 sequence is CASSRRLRRVYGYTF. CDR3 sequence (DNA): TGCGCCAGCAGCCGCAGACTTCGGAGAGTCTATGGCTACACCTTC. V gene TRBV4-1 combines with J gene TRBJ1-2, with unresolved D. Germline CDR1 is MGHRA and CDR2 is YSYEKL. The CDR3 runs 15 residues. Trimming shortened V by 4 bases and J by 4 bases, and 16 bases separated the two germline ends.

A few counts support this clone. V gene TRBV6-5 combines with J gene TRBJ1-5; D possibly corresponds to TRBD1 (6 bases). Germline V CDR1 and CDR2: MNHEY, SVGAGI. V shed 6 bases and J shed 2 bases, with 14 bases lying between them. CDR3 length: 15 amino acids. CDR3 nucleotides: TGTGCCAGCAGCGCCGGACAGTCGGGCAATCAGCCCCAGCATTTT. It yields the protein CASSAGQSGNQPQHF.

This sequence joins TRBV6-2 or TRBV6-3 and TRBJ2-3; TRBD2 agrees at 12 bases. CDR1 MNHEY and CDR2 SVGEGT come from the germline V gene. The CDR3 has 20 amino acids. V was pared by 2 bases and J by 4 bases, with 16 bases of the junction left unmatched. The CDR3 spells CASSYPDTTSGGYTPDTQYF. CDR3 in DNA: TGTGCCAGCAGTTACCCCGACACGACTAGCGGGGGCTACACTCCAGATACGCAGTATTTT.

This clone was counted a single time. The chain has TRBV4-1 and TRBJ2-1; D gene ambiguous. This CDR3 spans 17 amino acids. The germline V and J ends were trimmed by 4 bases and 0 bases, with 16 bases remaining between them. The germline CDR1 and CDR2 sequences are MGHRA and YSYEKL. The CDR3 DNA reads TGCGCCAGCAGCCCTAACCCGAATGAAGACTCCTACAATGAGCAGTTCTTC. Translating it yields CASSPNPNEDSYNEQFF.

The CDR3 sequence is CASSIDRANTEAFF. CDR3 nucleotides: TGTGCCAGTAGTATCGACAGGGCGAACACTGAAGCTTTCTTT. This chain links TRBV19 with TRBJ1-1; 7 nucleotides match TRBD1. The germline V gene has CDR1 LNHDA and CDR2 SQIVND (reference sequence). The CDR3 length is 14 residues. V gave up 3 bases and J gave up 1 base; unmatched junction bases: 2.

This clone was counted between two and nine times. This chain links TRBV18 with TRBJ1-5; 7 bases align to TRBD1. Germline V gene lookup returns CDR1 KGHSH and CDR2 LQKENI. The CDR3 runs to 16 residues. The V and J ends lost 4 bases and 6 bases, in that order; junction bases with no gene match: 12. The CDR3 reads CASSLDSTGTGQPQHF. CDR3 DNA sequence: TGTGCCAGCTCACTCGATTCGACAGGGACGGGTCAGCCCCAGCATTTT.

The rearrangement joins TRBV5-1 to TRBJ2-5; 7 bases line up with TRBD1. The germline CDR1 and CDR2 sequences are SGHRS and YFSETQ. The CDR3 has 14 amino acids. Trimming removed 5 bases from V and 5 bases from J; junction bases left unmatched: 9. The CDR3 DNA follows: TGCGCCAGCAGTACCGAGGGGGCGCAGGAGACCCAGTACTTC. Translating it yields CASSTEGAQETQYF. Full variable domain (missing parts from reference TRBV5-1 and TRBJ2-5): KAGVTQTPRYLIKTRGQQVTLSCSPISGHRSVSWYQQTPGQGLQFLFEYFSETQRNKGNFPGRFSGRQFSNSRSEMNVSTLELGDSALYLCASSTEGAQETQYFGPGTRLLVL.

The CDR3: CASSLEGTSGGGSGANVLTF. DNA for the CDR3: TGTGCCAGCAGCTTAGAGGGGACTAGCGGGGGCGGCTCTGGGGCCAACGTCCTGACTTTC. The chain links TRBV7-8 to TRBJ2-6, with TRBD2 matching over 14 bases. V shed 1 base, J shed 0 bases, and the junction held 5 bases outside the gene matches. The CDR3 loop spans 20 amino acids. The V gene's germline CDR1 is SGHVS and CDR2 FQNEAQ.

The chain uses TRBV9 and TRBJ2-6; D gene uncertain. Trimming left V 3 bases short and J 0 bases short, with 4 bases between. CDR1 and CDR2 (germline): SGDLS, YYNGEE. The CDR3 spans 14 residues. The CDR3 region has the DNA TGTGCCAGCAGCGCTAGCTCTGGGGCCAACGTCCTGACTTTC. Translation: CASSASSGANVLTF.

Here the CDR3 DNA reads TGCGCCAGCAGCTTGGGACTTCGGGACACTGAAGCTTTCTTT. Its protein product is CASSLGLRDTEAFF. The rearrangement links TRBV5-1 to TRBJ1-1; no firm D call. The CDR3 runs to 14 residues. V shed 0 bases and J shed 3 bases, with 9 bases lying between them. Germline CDR1 reads SGHRS; CDR2 reads YFSETQ.

The CDR3 spells CASSGTGMDTGELFF. For the CDR3, the DNA is TGTGCCAGCAGTGGGACAGGGATGGACACCGGGGAGCTGTTTTTT. This chain connects TRBV28 to TRBJ2-2; 9 bases agree with TRBD1. J gave up 3 bases and V 5 bases, and 4 bases lay outside the gene matches. The germline gives CDR1 MDHEN, CDR2 SYDVKM. This CDR3 region has 15 residues.

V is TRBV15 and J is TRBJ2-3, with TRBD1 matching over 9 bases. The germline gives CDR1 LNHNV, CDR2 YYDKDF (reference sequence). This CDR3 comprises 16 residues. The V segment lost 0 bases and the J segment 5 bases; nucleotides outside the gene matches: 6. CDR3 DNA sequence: TGTGCCACCAGCAGAGATAGGGACAGGGTGTTAGATACGCAGTATTTT. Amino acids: CATSRDRDRVLDTQYF.

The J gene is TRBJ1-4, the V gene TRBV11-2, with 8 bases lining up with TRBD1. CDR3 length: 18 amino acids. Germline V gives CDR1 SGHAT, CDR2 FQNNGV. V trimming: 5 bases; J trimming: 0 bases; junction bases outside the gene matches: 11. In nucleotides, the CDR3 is TGTGCCAGCAGCCAAAACAGGGGGTCTCACCCAACTAATGAAAAACTGTTTTTT. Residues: CASSQNRGSHPTNEKLFF.

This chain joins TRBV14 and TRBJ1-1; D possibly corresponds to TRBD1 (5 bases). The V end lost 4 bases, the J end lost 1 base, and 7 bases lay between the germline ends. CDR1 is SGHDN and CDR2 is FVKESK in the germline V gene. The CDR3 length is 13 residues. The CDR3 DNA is TGTGCCAGCAGCCGACAGTGGAACACTGAAGCTTTCTTT. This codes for CASSRQWNTEAFF.

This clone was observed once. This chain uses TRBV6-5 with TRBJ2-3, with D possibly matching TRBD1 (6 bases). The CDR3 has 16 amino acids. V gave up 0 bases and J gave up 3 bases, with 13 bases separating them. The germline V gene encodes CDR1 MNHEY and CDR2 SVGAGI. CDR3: CASSYSRGGETDTQYF. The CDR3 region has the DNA TGTGCCAGCAGTTACTCGCGTGGGGGCGAGACAGATACGCAGTATTTT.

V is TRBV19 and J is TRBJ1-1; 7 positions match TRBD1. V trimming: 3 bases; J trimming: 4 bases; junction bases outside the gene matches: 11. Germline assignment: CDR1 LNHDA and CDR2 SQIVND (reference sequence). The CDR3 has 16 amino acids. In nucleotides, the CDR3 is TGTGCCAGTAGTATGTTAACCACAGGGGAATCCACTGAAGCTTTCTTT. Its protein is CASSMLTTGESTEAFF.

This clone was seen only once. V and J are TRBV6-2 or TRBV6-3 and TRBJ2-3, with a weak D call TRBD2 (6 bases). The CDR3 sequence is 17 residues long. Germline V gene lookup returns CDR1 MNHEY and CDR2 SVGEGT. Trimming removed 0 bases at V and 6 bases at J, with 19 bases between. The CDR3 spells CASSYSRRDSRRDTQYF. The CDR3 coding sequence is TGTGCCAGCAGTTACTCCAGACGGGACTCCCGTAGGGATACGCAGTATTTT.

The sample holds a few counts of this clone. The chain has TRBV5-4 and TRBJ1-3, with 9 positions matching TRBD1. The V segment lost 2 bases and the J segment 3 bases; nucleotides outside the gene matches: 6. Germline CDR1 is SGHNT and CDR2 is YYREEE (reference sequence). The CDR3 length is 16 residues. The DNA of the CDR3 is TGTGCCAGCAGCTTACAGGGGGCGGCAGTTGGAAACACCATATATTTT. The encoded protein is CASSLQGAAVGNTIYF.